This T cell receptor beta chain was documented in a study of regulatory T cells in long-lasting Graves disease. The TCR beta library used iRepertoire HTBI primers with Arm-PCR amplification of CDR3. TCRdb reprocessed the multiplex PCR reads with MiXCR, giving one entry per CDR3 protein. The sample contains over 500,000 distinct CDR3 sequences, about 16% of which appear only once. This clonotype has a handful of counts. Time point specified: newly diagnosed GD, antithyroid drugs for less than 3 months. The TCR library used RNA extracted from PBMCs. V dropped 3 bases and J dropped 6 bases, with 11 bases sitting between them. Germline CDR1 and CDR2: MDHEN and SYDVKM. This CDR3 comprises 13 residues. These data also featured in a second study, about T cells in Graves' hyperthyroidism and ophthalmopathy.

This sequence joins TRBV28 and TRBJ1-2; maybe TRBD1 (6 bases). The receptor's source is a woman aged 25 to 39 with Graves disease. Sequenced material: peripheral blood mononuclear cells (PBMCs), taken at new diagnosis, from a patient treated with antithyroid drugs. The CDR3 region has the DNA TGTGCCAGCAGTTTCTACAGGGAGGATGGCTACACCTTC. Its translation: CASSFYREDGYTF.